The 2 T cell receptor beta chains below were found in one sample sequenced in a study of CD8 T cells in Susac syndrome (dated by TCRdb to between 2017 and 2020). Libraries were built with the immunoSEQ multiplex PCR assay. RNA was extracted using the RNeasy kit, and about 0.5 to 1 microgram was reverse transcribed with random hexamers. TCRdb took the public reads, trimmed them with fastp at Q25, ran MiXCR for clone calling and kept in-frame beta chains. Records with the same CDR3 protein are collapsed into one entry carrying the most frequent genes and DNA. A total of 110,000 or so distinct CDR3 sequences appear in this sample, approximately 96% of them only once. The ten top clones hold 0.075% to 0.1% of the sample. The sequenced sample consisted of CD4+ T cells from PBMCs. The receptors originated from a human donor in good health.

The chain employs TRBV6-6 and TRBJ2-5; D may be TRBD1 (6 bases). The CDR3 extends over 13 amino acids. CDR1 is MNHNY and CDR2 is SVGAGI in the germline V gene (reference sequence). V shed 2 bases and J shed 2 bases, with 6 bases lying between them. CDR3 DNA sequence: TGTGCCAGCAGTTACAGGGGGCAAGAGACCCAGTACTTC. Protein product: CASSYRGQETQYF.

The V gene is TRBV20-1, the J gene TRBJ2-5, with TRBD2 matching 12 bases. V lost 0 bases and J lost 4; bases outside the gene matches: 3. The CDR3 consists of 15 residues. The germline V gene encodes CDR1 DFQATT and CDR2 SNEGSKA (reference sequence). CDR3 in DNA: TGCAGTGCTAGAGATTGGGGACTAGCGGGAGAGACCCAGTACTTC. Its translation is CSARDWGLAGETQYF.